This T cell receptor beta chain was profiled in a study of shared clonotypes between healthy human individuals. Across the whole study: Three CD4 naive, three CD4 memory, two CD8 naive and one CD8 memory plate were used per donor.

Healthy HIV-negative adults without recent acute infections or vaccinations served as donors. The V end lost 7 bases, the J end lost 3 bases, and 21 bases lay between the germline ends. Looked up from germline, CDR1 is ENHRY and CDR2 is SYGVKD. The CDR3 consists of 17 residues. Each subset's genomic DNA was shared equally among a number of immunoSEQ plates. In the authors' workflow: Junction-only sequences without quality scores came from ImmunoSEQ, so filtering differed. Clones were sequenced by immunoSEQ multiplex PCR, and TCRdb holds only the in-frame ones, with some missing. V, J and clone size are those of that table, while D and trimming were read from the DNA. This sample has 2,500,000 or so clones; over 85% occur once, and the top ten carry around 0.15%.

The sequence was obtained from a man aged 18 to 30 in good health. The material sequenced was naive CD4+ T cells sorted from blood. The subset here: CD45RA+ positively selected. The chain combines TRBV10-3 with TRBJ2-2; weak D call: TRBD2 (6 bases). This CDR3 is CAINALGGREDTGELFF. The CDR3 DNA is TGTGCCATCAATGCCCTCGGGGGTAGGGAGGACACCGGGGAGCTGTTTTTT.